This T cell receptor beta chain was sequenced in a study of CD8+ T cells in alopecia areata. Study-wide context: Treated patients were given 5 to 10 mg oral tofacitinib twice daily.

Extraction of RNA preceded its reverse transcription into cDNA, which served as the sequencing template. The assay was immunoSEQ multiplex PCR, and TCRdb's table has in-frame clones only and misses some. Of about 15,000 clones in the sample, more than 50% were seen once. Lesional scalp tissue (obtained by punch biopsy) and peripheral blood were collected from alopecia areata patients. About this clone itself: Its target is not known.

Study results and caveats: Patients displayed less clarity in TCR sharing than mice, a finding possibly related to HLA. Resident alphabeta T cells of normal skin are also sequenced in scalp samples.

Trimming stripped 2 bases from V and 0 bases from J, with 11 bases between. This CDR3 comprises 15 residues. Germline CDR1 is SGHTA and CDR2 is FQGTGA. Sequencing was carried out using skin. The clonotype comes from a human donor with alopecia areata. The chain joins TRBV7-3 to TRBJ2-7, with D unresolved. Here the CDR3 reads CASSLAGTSSYEQYF. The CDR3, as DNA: TGTGCCAGCAGCTTAGCAGGAACCTCCTCCTACGAGCAGTACTTC.